Listed here are 19 T cell receptor beta chains from one sample, sequenced in a study of graft-versus-host responses after intestinal transplantation. Produced via immunoSEQ multiplex PCR; TCRdb's table is partial and in-frame only. The sample gives 65,000 to 90,000 clones, roughly 90% of which show up once; around 2.3% is in the top ten. No antigen has been identified for these receptors. The source material was unstimulated CD8+ T cells sorted from spleen or lymph node cells, sampled before intestinal transplant. The receptors come from a human donor who received an intestinal transplant.

The chain employs TRBV11-2 and TRBJ1-2, with D perhaps matching TRBD1 (6 bases). The V end lost 1 base, the J end lost 6 bases, and 18 bases lay between the germline ends. Germline loops: CDR1 SGHAT, CDR2 FQNNGV. The CDR3 sequence is 16 residues long. The CDR3 DNA is TGTGCCAGCAGCTTAGCCCCAGACAGGACGTATAATGGCTACACCTTC. Its protein is CASSLAPDRTYNGYTF.

This chain uses TRBV5-5 with TRBJ1-2; 8 positions match TRBD1. The germline V gene encodes CDR1 SGHKS and CDR2 YYEKEE (reference sequence). V lost 4 bases and J lost 0; bases outside the gene matches: 8. This CDR3 comprises 16 residues. The DNA for the CDR3 is TGTGCCAGCAGCACCTACTGGACAGGGCCTAACTATGGCTACACCTTC. Translating gives CASSTYWTGPNYGYTF.

This chain links TRBV7-9 with TRBJ1-1; 9 positions match TRBD1. V was pared by 7 bases and J by 0 bases, with 9 bases of the junction left unmatched. Germline V lookup: CDR1 SEHNR, CDR2 FQNEAQ (reference sequence). The CDR3 has 16 amino acids. In DNA form, the CDR3 reads TGTGCCAGCAACAAGGGGGACAGGGCCATGAACACTGAAGCTTTCTTT. It is translated as CASNKGDRAMNTEAFF.

The J gene is TRBJ2-3, the V gene TRBV11-2, with D tentatively TRBD1 (5 bases). Between the trimmed V and J ends, which lost 0 bases and 6 bases, there was a span of 10 bases. CDR1 and CDR2 (germline): SGHAT, FQNNGV. CDR3 size: 14 residues. Here the CDR3 DNA reads TGTGCCAGCAGCTTAGAGGGGCGCTGGGATACGCAGTATTTT. Translating it yields CASSLEGRWDTQYF.

The chain employs TRBV14 and TRBJ1-2; the match to TRBD1 covers 8 bases. V shed 4 bases, J shed 4 bases, and the junction held 8 bases outside the gene matches. Germline values: CDR1 SGHDN, CDR2 FVKESK. This CDR3 contains 15 residues. CDR3 protein: CASSREQGGSYGYTF. CDR3 DNA sequence: TGTGCCAGCAGCCGAGAACAGGGGGGAAGCTATGGCTACACCTTC.

J is TRBJ2-3 and V is TRBV5-1, with D possibly TRBD2 on 6 matching bases. Germline V gene sequence: CDR1 SGHRS, CDR2 YFSETQ. V was pared by 3 bases and J by 4 bases, with 15 bases between. This CDR3 has 15 amino acids. CDR3 loop: CASSSTSRGADTQYF. The CDR3 DNA is TGCGCCAGCAGCTCGACTAGTCGCGGGGCAGATACGCAGTATTTT. The whole variable domain, filled in from reference TRBV5-1 and TRBJ2-3, reads KAGVTQTPRYLIKTRGQQVTLSCSPISGHRSVSWYQQTPGQGLQFLFEYFSETQRNKGNFPGRFSGRQFSNSRSEMNVSTLELGDSALYLCASSSTSRGADTQYFGPGTRLTVL.

DNA for the CDR3: TGTGCCTGGTCCGGGACAGGGACCGGTCAGCCCCAGCATTTT. Translating it yields CAWSGTGTGQPQHF. The chain couples TRBV30 to TRBJ1-5; TRBD1 matches at 9 bases. Germline CDR1 reads GTSNPN; CDR2 reads SVGIG (reference sequence). J was trimmed by 6 bases and V by 5 bases; bases with no gene match: 8. The CDR3 loop spans 14 amino acids.

A single count supports this clone. The chain combines TRBV2 with TRBJ2-1; D is uncertain. The CDR3 covers 12 residues. Germline CDR1 SNHLY, CDR2 FYNNEI. V lost 2 bases and J 12 bases, leaving 11 bases between the germline ends. Here the CDR3 DNA reads TGTGCCAGCAGTGAATCCCTGTACTGGCAGTTCTTC. It encodes CASSESLYWQFF.

The chain recombines TRBV4-2 with TRBJ2-3, with 9 bases matching TRBD2. The germline V gene encodes CDR1 LGHNA and CDR2 YNFKEQ. With V trimmed by 0 bases and J by 4 bases, 2 bases remained unmatched. The CDR3 is 15 amino acids. CDR3 sequence: CASSQERGGPDTQYF. The DNA for the CDR3 is TGTGCCAGCAGCCAAGAGCGGGGGGGCCCAGATACGCAGTATTTT.

This clone has just a few counts. The rearrangement links TRBV5-1 to TRBJ2-1; 12 bases line up with TRBD2. J was trimmed by 8 bases and V by 0 bases; bases with no gene match: 6. The CDR3 has 16 amino acids. The V gene's germline CDR1 is SGHRS and CDR2 YFSETQ. CDR3 coding DNA: TGCGCCAGCAGCTTGGCCGGGCTAGCGGGAGGGGATGAGCAGTTCTTC. Residues: CASSLAGLAGGDEQFF. The whole variable domain, remainder taken from reference TRBV5-1 and TRBJ2-1, is KAGVTQTPRYLIKTRGQQVTLSCSPISGHRSVSWYQQTPGQGLQFLFEYFSETQRNKGNFPGRFSGRQFSNSRSEMNVSTLELGDSALYLCASSLAGLAGGDEQFFGPGTRLTVL.

This clone turned up a few times. This chain links TRBV19 with TRBJ1-1; D uncertain. This CDR3 region has 12 residues. V lost 6 bases and J 6 bases, leaving 11 bases between the germline ends. Germline V gene lookup returns CDR1 LNHDA and CDR2 SQIVND (reference sequence). The CDR3 DNA is TGTGCCAGTAGCGGGGAGGGCGCTGAAGCTTTCTTT. It specifies CASSGEGAEAFF.

The chain has TRBV27 and TRBJ2-7; possibly TRBD1 for D (5 bases). The CDR3 is 14 residues long. Trimming removed 2 bases at V and 3 bases at J, with 11 bases between. The V gene's germline CDR1 is MNHEY and CDR2 SMNVEV (reference sequence). CDR3 nucleotide sequence: TGTGCCAGCAGTTTAGCAGGGCCCCTCTACGAGCAGTACTTC. Translated: CASSLAGPLYEQYF.

This chain connects TRBV28 to TRBJ2-5; D might be TRBD1 (6 bases). The CDR3 loop spans 14 amino acids. With 3 bases removed from V and 4 bases from J, the gap between germline ends came to 12 bases. Germline CDR1 reads MDHEN; CDR2 reads SYDVKM. CDR3 amino acids: CASSFLGTLETQYF. CDR3 nucleotide sequence: TGTGCCAGCAGTTTCCTCGGGACACTAGAGACCCAGTACTTC.

This chain connects TRBV28 to TRBJ2-1, with TRBD1 matching over 7 bases. Germline V lookup: CDR1 MDHEN, CDR2 SYDVKM. The CDR3 runs 15 residues. V lost 6 bases to trimming and J lost 5 bases; unmatched junction nucleotides: 10. The DNA of the CDR3 is TGTGCCAGCAGCCGACAGGGCCCTATTAACAATGAGCAGTTCTTC. This encodes CASSRQGPINNEQFF.

The V and J genes are TRBV10-3 and TRBJ1-3; D not certain. This CDR3 comprises 13 residues. The V end lost 10 bases, the J end lost 3 bases, and 13 bases lay between the germline ends. Germline assignment: CDR1 ENHRY and CDR2 SYGVKD. As DNA, the CDR3 is TGTGCCACTCAAGGACTTATTGGAAACACCATATATTTT. It codes for CATQGLIGNTIYF.

V usage is TRBV28 and J usage is TRBJ1-4; D is undetermined. The CDR3 runs 15 residues. With 1 base removed from V and 10 bases from J, the gap between germline ends came to 16 bases. Per germline, CDR1 MDHEN and CDR2 SYDVKM. This CDR3 reads CASSLSEGIKRKLFF. The CDR3, as DNA: TGTGCCAGCAGTTTATCGGAGGGAATCAAACGAAAACTGTTTTTT.

This chain links TRBV11-2 with TRBJ1-2; a weak D match, TRBD1 (5 bases). V gave up 4 bases and J gave up 1 base, with 13 bases separating them. CDR1 is SGHAT, CDR2 FQNNGV, per germline. The CDR3 has 15 amino acids. Here the CDR3 reads CASSSFWGDNYGYTF. CDR3 nucleotide sequence: TGTGCCAGCAGCTCCTTTTGGGGGGATAACTATGGCTACACCTTC. The variable domain in full, completed from reference TRBV11-2 and TRBJ1-2, reads EAGVAQSPRYKIIEKRQSVAFWCNPISGHATLYWYQQILGQGPKLLIQFQNNGVVDDSQLPKDRFSAERLKGVDSTLKIQPAKLEDSAVYLCASSSFWGDNYGYTFGSGTRLTVV.

This chain joins TRBV28 and TRBJ2-1; D is possibly TRBD2 (6 bases). The germline V gene has CDR1 MDHEN and CDR2 SYDVKM. The V end was cut by 3 bases, the J end by 10 bases, with 13 bases between. This CDR3 comprises 13 residues. CDR3 protein: CASSFPPGEEQFF. In DNA form, the CDR3 reads TGTGCCAGCAGTTTTCCCCCGGGGGAGGAGCAGTTCTTC.

This clone appeared once. In the same sample, other DNA sequences code for this CDR3. The chain joins TRBV5-4 to TRBJ2-7; D is undetermined. The V gene lost 0 bases and the J gene lost 6 bases, with 7 bases spanning the gap. The CDR3 sequence is 12 residues long. Germline V gives CDR1 SGHNT, CDR2 YYREEE (reference sequence). In DNA form, the CDR3 reads TGTGCCAGCAGCTTGGGGTCGGGCGAGCAGTACTTC. Its protein is CASSLGSGEQYF.